The 25 T cell receptor beta chains presented below share a single source sample, sequenced in a study of blood T cells in healthy people across ages. PCR was performed a second time for roughly 6 to 12 cycles using a sample-barcoded 5' primer and a J-beta primer mix. TCRdb called the 5' RACE reads again in MiXCR, with one record for every CDR3 protein. This sample carries under 1 million distinct CDR3 sequences, approximately 44% of them seen once, and the ten largest clones take approximately 19%. Sequencing used blood. All receptors derive from a man in his sixties in good health.

The genes are TRBV4-3 and TRBJ2-1; 8 bases match TRBD2. The CDR3 totals 15 residues. Germline V lookup: CDR1 LGHNA, CDR2 YSLEER. The J segment lost 6 bases and the V segment lost 0 bases, leaving 4 bases of the junction unmatched. The DNA of the CDR3 is TGCGCCAGCAGCCAAGAAGCGAGCGGGGGCAATGAGCAGTTCTTC. Translated, it gives CASSQEASGGNEQFF.

The CDR3 DNA reads as TGTGCCTGGAGTGTACTCGGGGTTACTGAAGCTTTCTTT. It yields the protein CAWSVLGVTEAFF. This chain uses TRBV30 with TRBJ1-1, with D unclear. V was shortened by 0 bases and J by 5 bases, with 10 bases between the two germline ends. Germline CDR1 and CDR2: GTSNPN and SVGIG (reference sequence). The CDR3 runs 13 residues.

The table lists this clonotype with a count of one. The CDR3 DNA follows: TGTGCCAGCAGTTTATTGGCTGCTAGCAATCAGCCCCAGCATTTT. Protein sequence: CASSLLAASNQPQHF. V is TRBV27 and J is TRBJ1-5; the D is unclear. Germline CDR1 is MNHEY and CDR2 is SMNVEV (reference sequence). With 1 base removed from V and 0 bases from J, the gap between germline ends came to 7 bases. The CDR3 is 15 residues long.

V gene TRBV11-2 combines with J gene TRBJ2-7; D unclear. CDR3 length: 12 residues. V was cut by 5 bases and J by 5 bases, with 10 bases left in between. CDR1 and CDR2 (germline): SGHAT, FQNNGV. CDR3 coding DNA: TGTGCCAGCAGCCATGGGGTTAACGAGCAGTACTTC. Its translation: CASSHGVNEQYF.

As concerns this clonotype: Germline and junction disagree at one end, which may indicate a read error. V usage is TRBV7-9 and J usage is TRBJ2-1; D gene ambiguous. The length of the CDR3 is 13 residues. The V gene's germline CDR1 is SEHNR and CDR2 FQNEAQ (reference sequence). CDR3 coding DNA: TGTGCCGGCAGCTTAGCAGCTAGGAAAGTGCAGTTCTTC. As protein: CAGSLAARKVQFF.

Ten or more counts support this clonotype. V gene TRBV5-5 combines with J gene TRBJ2-5; D is uncertain. Germline lookup yields CDR1 SGHKS and CDR2 YYEKEE (reference sequence). The CDR3 has 15 residues. Trimming stripped 4 bases from V and 0 bases from J, with 13 bases between. The CDR3 sequence: CASSAVRSNQETQYF. CDR3 sequence (DNA): TGTGCCAGCAGCGCCGTCCGGTCGAACCAAGAGACCCAGTACTTC.

This clonotype was observed many times. Here the CDR3 DNA reads TGTGCCAGCAGTTTTAGCGGGGGAGCCTACGAGCAGTACTTC. It encodes CASSFSGGAYEQYF. This sequence joins TRBV12-3 or TRBV12-4 and TRBJ2-7, with 9 bases aligning to TRBD2. This CDR3 has 14 residues. The V gene end was trimmed by 3 bases and the J gene end by 2 bases; junction bases not matched to a gene: 2.

The rearrangement links TRBV30 to TRBJ1-4; 9 bases line up with TRBD1. With V trimmed by 5 bases and J by 5 bases, 3 bases remained unmatched. This CDR3 spans 13 amino acids. Germline lookup yields CDR1 GTSNPN and CDR2 SVGIG (reference sequence). The CDR3 DNA is TGTGCCTGGGCAACAGGGGGCAATGAAAAACTGTTTTTT. Protein product: CAWATGGNEKLFF.

In its sample, this clonotype was seen a few times. This chain connects TRBV6-5 to TRBJ2-3; D is unclear. The CDR3 has 14 amino acids. Trimming left V 7 bases short and J 0 bases short, with 11 bases between. CDR1 MNHEY and CDR2 SVGAGI come from the germline V gene. For the CDR3, the DNA is TGTGCCAGCACAAAGAGTACTAGCACAGATACGCAGTATTTT. This sequence encodes CASTKSTSTDTQYF.

Concerning this clonotype itself: With a much larger clone just one base away, this may be a read error. The V gene is TRBV12-3 or TRBV12-4, the J gene TRBJ1-2, with 7 bases identical to TRBD1. V lost 8 bases and J lost 3; bases outside the gene matches: 12. CDR3 size: 15 residues. The CDR3 bases are TGTGCCAGCGGAACAACGGACAGGAGCGACTATGGCTACACCTTC. It codes for CASGTTDRSDYGYTF.

This clonotype came up a few times. CDR3 region: CASSVTDSYEQYF. The CDR3 coding sequence is TGTGCCAGCAGCGTAACAGACTCCTACGAGCAGTACTTC. The chain combines TRBV9 with TRBJ2-7, with D unclear. The V end lost 1 base, the J end lost 0 bases, and 5 bases lay between the germline ends. This CDR3 region has 13 residues. Looked up from germline, CDR1 is SGDLS and CDR2 is YYNGEE.

This clonotype was recorded many times. This chain links TRBV4-1 with TRBJ2-7; D possibly corresponds to TRBD2 (5 bases). V lost 0 bases to trimming and J lost 5 bases, with 8 bases between them. Germline-derived CDR1 and CDR2 are MGHRA and YSYEKL. This CDR3 is built from 13 residues. DNA for the CDR3: TGCGCCAGCAGCCAAGAATTGGGAGACGAGCAGTACTTC. This sequence encodes CASSQELGDEQYF.

The genes are TRBV10-3 and TRBJ1-1, with D perhaps matching TRBD1 (6 bases). V was clipped by 6 bases and J by 5 bases, with 19 bases between them. CDR3 size: 15 residues. CDR1 is ENHRY and CDR2 is SYGVKD in the germline V gene. CDR3 DNA: TGTGCCATCAGCATAGCGGGGGGAGGGGGGACTGAAGCTTTCTTT. Translation gives CAISIAGGGGTEAFF.

The rearrangement links TRBV5-1 to TRBJ2-7; D gene ambiguous. Germline assignment: CDR1 SGHRS and CDR2 YFSETQ. V gave up 0 bases and J gave up 7 bases, with 14 bases separating them. This CDR3 is built from 14 residues. This CDR3 is CASSLAARNNEQYF. The CDR3 DNA sequence: TGCGCCAGCAGCTTGGCGGCGAGAAACAATGAGCAGTACTTC. Full variable domain (remainder filled in from reference TRBV5-1 and TRBJ2-7): KAGVTQTPRYLIKTRGQQVTLSCSPISGHRSVSWYQQTPGQGLQFLFEYFSETQRNKGNFPGRFSGRQFSNSRSEMNVSTLELGDSALYLCASSLAARNNEQYFGPGTRLTVT.

V gene TRBV7-2 combines with J gene TRBJ1-2; possibly TRBD1 for D (5 bases). The germline V gene encodes CDR1 SGHTA and CDR2 FQGNSA. The V end lost 1 base, the J end lost 1 base, and 13 bases lay between the germline ends. CDR3 length equals 16 residues. The CDR3 DNA reads as TGTGCCAGCAGCTTAGTCGCAGGGCCTAATAACTATGGCTACACCTTC. It encodes CASSLVAGPNNYGYTF.

V and J are TRBV20-1 and TRBJ2-1; D gene ambiguous. Trimming pared 0 bases from V and 0 bases from J, leaving 9 bases between. CDR3 length equals 15 residues. The germline CDR1 and CDR2 sequences are DFQATT and SNEGSKA (reference sequence). The CDR3 is CSARDGRISYNEQFF. CDR3 bases: TGCAGTGCTAGAGATGGTCGGATCTCCTACAATGAGCAGTTCTTC.

The chain is built from TRBV20-1 and TRBJ1-1; D ambiguous. The CDR3 runs 13 residues. Trimming removed 8 bases from V and 5 bases from J, with 18 bases in between. CDR1 and CDR2 from the germline V gene are DFQATT and SNEGSKA (reference sequence). The CDR3 nucleotides are TGCAGTTGCGGCAAGGATCAGAGAACTGAAGCTTTCTTT. It translates to CSCGKDQRTEAFF.

The rearrangement links TRBV7-2 to TRBJ2-3; 8 positions match TRBD2. J was trimmed by 4 bases and V by 6 bases; bases with no gene match: 15. CDR1 is SGHTA and CDR2 is FQGNSA in the germline V gene. The CDR3 extends over 17 amino acids. The CDR3 bases are TGTGCCAGCAGGTGGAGCGGAGCGGGGGCCGGATCAGATACGCAGTATTTT. Translating it yields CASRWSGAGAGSDTQYF.

This chain uses TRBV29-1 with TRBJ2-5, with D tentatively TRBD1 (6 bases). Germline CDR1 and CDR2: SQVTM and ANQGSEA. The CDR3 runs 13 residues. V lost 3 bases and J 2 bases, leaving 10 bases between the germline ends. The CDR3 bases are TGCAGCGTTGAGGACAGACTTCAAGAGACCCAGTACTTC. Translating gives CSVEDRLQETQYF.

J is TRBJ1-1 and V is TRBV12-3 or TRBV12-4, with unresolved D. This CDR3 has 13 residues. V was trimmed by 6 bases and J by 3 bases, leaving 11 bases between them. CDR3 in amino acids: CASRRVADTEAFF. The CDR3 nucleotides read TGTGCCAGCAGGCGGGTCGCGGACACTGAAGCTTTCTTT.

This clonotype has only a few counts. The chain is built from TRBV29-1 and TRBJ1-2; TRBD1 is a possible D gene (5 bases). V was cut by 5 bases and J by 0 bases, with 7 bases left in between. CDR1 and CDR2 (germline): SQVTM, ANQGSEA. This CDR3 is 12 amino acids long. CDR3 sequence: CSVRGTNYGYTF. The DNA for the CDR3 is TGCAGCGTTCGGGGGACTAACTATGGCTACACCTTC.

The V and J genes are TRBV29-1 and TRBJ2-1, with TRBD1 matching over 10 bases. The CDR3 covers 16 residues. Germline CDR1 reads SQVTM; CDR2 reads ANQGSEA. V shed 6 bases and J 4 bases; nucleotides not matched to a gene: 12. CDR3 sequence: CSVVRGTGVTYNEQFF. CDR3 in DNA: TGCAGCGTCGTCCGCGGGACAGGGGTTACTTACAATGAGCAGTTCTTC.

V usage is TRBV14 and J usage is TRBJ2-1, with D maybe TRBD2 (5 bases). From germline, CDR1 is SGHDN and CDR2 FVKESK. This CDR3 has 13 residues. The V gene lost 1 base and the J gene lost 9 bases, with 10 bases spanning the gap. CDR3 residues: CASSQVRVGEQFF. The CDR3, as DNA: TGTGCCAGCAGCCAAGTGAGGGTTGGTGAGCAGTTCTTC.

The chain uses TRBV27 and TRBJ2-7; D might be TRBD1 (6 bases). The germline gives CDR1 MNHEY, CDR2 SMNVEV (reference sequence). The CDR3 is 15 residues long. V was pared by 4 bases and J by 0 bases, with 13 bases between. This CDR3 is CASSSRLQGSYEQYF. The CDR3 nucleotides read TGTGCCAGCAGTTCACGCCTACAGGGCTCCTACGAGCAGTACTTC.

This chain joins TRBV3-1 and TRBJ2-1, with 9 bases fitting TRBD2. The CDR3 contains 15 residues. Per the germline V gene, CDR1 is LGHDT and CDR2 is YNNKEL (reference sequence). Losses at the gene ends were 3 bases for V and 4 bases for J; bases not matched to a gene: 4. The CDR3, as DNA: TGTGCCAGCAGCCATGCGGGAGGGTCGTACAATGAGCAGTTCTTC. This encodes CASSHAGGSYNEQFF.